The clone carrying this T cell receptor beta chain is a singleton in its sample. This record comes from a study of blood T cell repertoires in COVID-19. Authors' data handling: Counts of nucleated cells, estimated from reference gene primer amplification, were obtained. Using immunoSEQ multiplex PCR, the repertoire was profiled, and TCRdb retains in-frame clones only, with some absent. V, J and clone size derive from that table, while D and trimming were established from the DNA sequence. In the table there are a few hundred thousand clones, 75% to 90% of which are singletons. Clinical history reported by participants formed the basis on which cohorts were assigned. Recovery among Cohort 3 donors was established by two negative PCRs, clearance, or symptom resolution. The clonotype was recovered from a woman aged 18-29 years who had recovered from COVID-19. The sample was PBMCs or T cells enriched from blood (not recorded which).

CDR3 sequence (DNA): TGTGCCAGCAGCTACCTCAGGGAGGATGGCACAGATACGCAGTATTTT. Translating gives CASSYLREDGTDTQYF. The rearrangement joins TRBV11-2 to TRBJ2-3; TRBD2 might be the D (6 bases). The length of the CDR3 is 16 residues. The germline V and J ends were trimmed by 4 bases and 1 base, with 15 bases remaining between them. Germline CDR1 is SGHAT and CDR2 is FQNNGV.